These 30 T cell receptor beta chains originate from one sample sequenced in a study of blood T cell repertoires in COVID-19 (dated by TCRdb to about 2020). Libraries were constructed by the immunoSEQ multiplex PCR assay. Not all clones reach the TCRdb copy of this immuneACCESS table, which keeps in-frame sequences only. Checked studies attribute under half of the gap to unresolved V genes and leave the rest unexplained. Counted in this sample were under 75,000 clones; 81% of them appeared once. Roughly 28% of the sample belongs to the ten largest clones. The sample consisted of peripheral blood. All receptors come from a woman older than 75 with active or convalescent COVID-19.

The chain has TRBV15 and TRBJ1-5; maybe TRBD1 (6 bases). The CDR3 is 16 amino acids. The V gene lost 4 bases and the J gene lost 7 bases, with 20 bases spanning the gap. Germline V gives CDR1 LNHNV, CDR2 YYDKDF (reference sequence). The CDR3 loop is CATSTTGSGVEQPQHF. The CDR3 nucleotides read TGTGCCACCAGCACAACAGGGAGCGGAGTGGAACAGCCCCAGCATTTT.

The chain carries TRBV11-2 and TRBJ2-7; 9 bases are shared with TRBD1. V shed 5 bases, J shed 2 bases, and the junction held 10 bases outside the gene matches. Germline V gene sequence: CDR1 SGHAT, CDR2 FQNNGV. The CDR3 consists of 16 residues. Written as DNA, the CDR3 is TGTGCCAGCAGCCTAGGTGAAGGACAGGGGACCTACGAGCAGTACTTC. It encodes CASSLGEGQGTYEQYF.

This sequence joins TRBV28 and TRBJ1-5; tentative D call: TRBD1 (5 bases). Trimming took 5 bases from V and 2 from J, leaving 13 bases between them. Germline V gene data show CDR1 as MDHEN and CDR2 as SYDVKM. The CDR3 is 15 residues long. CDR3 bases: TGTGCCAGCAGTAGACAGTCTGCGGGCAATCAGCCCCAGCATTTT. It specifies CASSRQSAGNQPQHF.

This chain links TRBV10-3 with TRBJ2-2; perhaps TRBD2 as D (6 bases). The ends were cut back, 0 bases at V and 5 bases at J, with 13 bases in the middle. The CDR3 is made up of 16 amino acids. Germline values: CDR1 ENHRY, CDR2 SYGVKD. CDR3 in DNA: TGTGCCATCAGTGAGTCGAGAGGGGCGGGGACCGGGGAGCTGTTTTTT. Protein sequence: CAISESRGAGTGELFF.

The J gene is TRBJ1-4, the V gene TRBV5-1; 8 nucleotides agree with TRBD1. J was trimmed by 8 bases and V by 3 bases; bases with no gene match: 12. Germline V gene sequence: CDR1 SGHRS, CDR2 YFSETQ. The CDR3 consists of 16 residues. The DNA of the CDR3 is TGCGCCAGCAGCTCCAATTACAGGGGGGGAAGGGAAAAACTGTTTTTT. Amino acids: CASSSNYRGGREKLFF.

The CDR3 reads CASSTDRESYEQYF. CDR3 DNA sequence: TGTGCCAGCAGCACCGACAGGGAATCCTACGAGCAGTACTTC. The V gene is TRBV6-5, the J gene TRBJ2-7; TRBD1 agrees at 7 bases. The J segment lost 1 base and the V segment lost 6 bases, leaving 6 bases of the junction unmatched. The CDR3 runs 14 residues. CDR1 and CDR2 from the germline V gene are MNHEY and SVGAGI.

This chain links TRBV27 with TRBJ2-3; possible D gene TRBD1, 5 bases. This CDR3 comprises 15 residues. Trimming pared 3 bases from V and 10 bases from J, leaving 20 bases between. Germline V CDR1 and CDR2: MNHEY, SMNVEV (reference sequence). The CDR3 DNA reads TGTGCCAGCAGTTTCGTAGCAGGGTGGGGCGATGCGCAGTATTTT. This codes for CASSFVAGWGDAQYF.

The CDR3: CASSRDRELIDNEKLFF. CDR3 DNA sequence: TGTGCCAGCAGCCGGGACAGGGAACTAATTGATAATGAAAAACTGTTTTTT. This rearrangement joins TRBV5-6 to TRBJ1-4; 9 bases line up with TRBD1. This CDR3 contains 17 residues. Germline CDR1 reads SGHDT; CDR2 reads YYEEEE. The V and J ends lost 4 bases and 4 bases, in that order; junction bases with no gene match: 11.

In its sample, this clone was seen once. The CDR3 DNA follows: TGTGCCAGCAGCTTAGTCGTGGGGGGACCCTACACCTACGAGCAGTACTTC. This codes for CASSLVVGGPYTYEQYF. This sequence joins TRBV11-2 and TRBJ2-7; D may be TRBD2 (6 bases). CDR3 size: 17 residues. V was trimmed by 1 base and J by 2 bases, leaving 18 bases between them. Germline CDR1 SGHAT, CDR2 FQNNGV.

Remarks on this clone: Other DNA sequences of this sample code for an identical CDR3. The chain links TRBV19 to TRBJ1-3, with D unresolved. Trimming took 6 bases from V and 1 from J, leaving 10 bases between them. The V gene's germline CDR1 is LNHDA and CDR2 SQIVND (reference sequence). This CDR3 has 14 residues. The CDR3 nucleotides read TGTGCCAGTAGCATGGGGAGTTCTGGAAACACCATATATTTT. This codes for CASSMGSSGNTIYF.

The chain links TRBV3-1 (or the pseudogene TRBV3-2) to TRBJ1-1; TRBD1 agrees at 9 bases. Trimming cost V 7 bases and J 9 bases; bases outside gene matches: 12. CDR3 size: 14 residues. Germline V gene data show CDR1 as LGHDT and CDR2 as YNNKEL (reference sequence). The CDR3 spells CASTQSEQGAKAFF. The CDR3 bases are TGTGCCAGCACCCAGTCTGAACAGGGGGCGAAAGCTTTCTTT.

The chain has TRBV27 and TRBJ2-3, with 10 positions matching TRBD2. Germline CDR1 is MNHEY and CDR2 is SMNVEV (reference sequence). Germline trimming cut 4 bases from V and 1 base from J; bases unmatched to any gene: 11. This CDR3 region has 18 residues. DNA of the CDR3: TGTGCCAGCAGTTCCCCCCGGGGTAGCGGGGGGCGCACAGATACGCAGTATTTT. Its translation: CASSSPRGSGGRTDTQYF.

The gene calls are TRBV10-1 and TRBJ2-4; D is unclear. This CDR3 comprises 14 residues. CDR1 and CDR2 (germline): WNHNN, SYGVQD (reference sequence). V lost 2 bases and J 6 bases, leaving 11 bases between the germline ends. The CDR3 DNA sequence: TGCGCCAGCAGTGAGGCCGGTCTTGGAAACATTCAGTACTTC. Encoded protein: CASSEAGLGNIQYF.

The chain uses TRBV19 and TRBJ2-1; TRBD2 aligns across 13 bases. CDR1 is LNHDA, CDR2 SQIVND, per germline (reference sequence). The CDR3 spans 19 residues. Trimming at V came to 6 bases and at J to 4 bases, leaving 15 bases not matched to a gene. The DNA for the CDR3 is TGTGCCAGTAGCCAATCCCGACTAGCGGGGGGCCGAATGTACAATGAGCAGTTCTTC. Its translation: CASSQSRLAGGRMYNEQFF.

This sequence joins TRBV7-9 and TRBJ2-7; 7 bases fit TRBD1. The germline CDR1 and CDR2 sequences are SEHNR and FQNEAQ (reference sequence). The CDR3 loop spans 15 amino acids. V shed 7 bases and J 1 base; nucleotides not matched to a gene: 10. CDR3 residues: CASTKTGAGSYEQYF. The CDR3 DNA follows: TGTGCCAGCACCAAAACAGGGGCAGGTTCCTACGAGCAGTACTTC.

CDR3 nucleotides: TGTGCCACCAGTGCTCCCAACTATGGCTACACCTTC. Its protein is CATSAPNYGYTF. The rearrangement joins TRBV24-1 to TRBJ1-2; D is unclear. Germline V gives CDR1 KGHDR, CDR2 SFDVKD. Trimming removed 5 bases at V and 2 bases at J, with 5 bases between. This CDR3 is built from 12 residues.

The chain joins TRBV3-1 (or the pseudogene TRBV3-2) to TRBJ2-3; 13 bases are a match to TRBD2. CDR3 length equals 16 residues. V shed 7 bases, J shed 8 bases, and the junction held 12 bases outside the gene matches. Per germline, CDR1 LGHDT and CDR2 YNNKEL (reference sequence). CDR3 protein: CASTTGTSGARGTQYF. The CDR3 coding sequence is TGTGCCAGCACCACCGGGACTAGCGGGGCTCGGGGTACGCAGTATTTT.

This CDR3 is CASSRSEHEQFF. Here the CDR3 DNA reads TGTGCCAGCAGCCGTAGCGAGCATGAGCAGTTCTTC. The chain joins TRBV5-5 to TRBJ2-1; D might be TRBD2 (5 bases). V was cut by 4 bases and J by 8 bases, with 10 bases left in between. This CDR3 is built from 12 residues. Germline CDR1 SGHKS, CDR2 YYEKEE (reference sequence).

In nucleotides, the CDR3 is TGTGCCACCAGTGATTCGGACAGTTCCTCTGGGGCCAACGTCCTGACTTTC. This gives the protein CATSDSDSSSGANVLTF. V and J are TRBV24-1 and TRBJ2-6; D might be TRBD1 (6 bases). Per the germline V gene, CDR1 is KGHDR and CDR2 is SFDVKD. V was cut by 2 bases and J by 0 bases, with 10 bases left in between. This CDR3 spans 17 amino acids.

This clone has a single count. This chain links TRBV12-3 or TRBV12-4 with TRBJ1-1; D is unresolved. V was clipped by 0 bases and J by 4 bases, with 3 bases between them. This CDR3 comprises 12 residues. CDR3 DNA sequence: TGTGCCAGCAGTTTAGCGAGCACTGAAGCTTTCTTT. It translates to CASSLASTEAFF.

The rearrangement joins TRBV4-3 to TRBJ2-2; D possibly corresponds to TRBD1 (5 bases). Trimming cost V 0 bases and J 2 bases, with 7 bases left between them. This CDR3 comprises 15 residues. Germline V gene data show CDR1 as LGHNA and CDR2 as YSLEER. The CDR3 region is CASSQETVNTGELFF. DNA of the CDR3: TGCGCCAGCAGCCAAGAGACAGTCAACACCGGGGAGCTGTTTTTT.

This sequence joins TRBV19 and TRBJ2-5; TRBD2 matches 12 bases. The CDR3 runs to 17 residues. Per germline, CDR1 LNHDA and CDR2 SQIVND (reference sequence). V lost 4 bases, J lost 2 bases, and 8 bases stayed unmatched. This CDR3 is CASSKGLAGRGQETQYF. In DNA, the CDR3 is TGTGCCAGTAGTAAAGGACTAGCGGGGCGGGGACAAGAGACCCAGTACTTC.

This clone has only a few counts. This chain connects TRBV6-5 to TRBJ1-5; TRBD1 matches 9 bases. Germline lookup yields CDR1 MNHEY and CDR2 SVGAGI. With V trimmed by 7 bases and J by 3 bases, 4 bases remained unmatched. The CDR3 is made up of 14 amino acids. The CDR3 sequence: CASIGQGINQPQHF. The CDR3 coding sequence is TGTGCCAGCATTGGACAGGGGATCAATCAGCCCCAGCATTTT.

V and J are TRBV5-1 and TRBJ2-2; weak D call: TRBD1 (6 bases). The CDR3 runs to 15 residues. Trimming shortened V by 0 bases and J by 8 bases, and 14 bases separated the two germline ends. Germline loops: CDR1 SGHRS, CDR2 YFSETQ. The CDR3 here is CASSLGRADRGELFF. The CDR3, as DNA: TGCGCCAGCAGCTTGGGCCGAGCGGACAGAGGGGAGCTGTTTTTT.

This sequence joins TRBV19 and TRBJ1-1; maybe TRBD1 (6 bases). The V and J ends lost 5 bases and 0 bases respectively, with 10 bases between them. CDR1 and CDR2 from the germline V gene are LNHDA and SQIVND (reference sequence). This CDR3 region has 14 residues. This chain's CDR3 is CASSVGQLNTEAFF. In nucleotides, the CDR3 is TGTGCCAGTAGTGTCGGACAGCTGAACACTGAAGCTTTCTTT.

In this sample, this clone turned up a few times. The chain combines TRBV18 with TRBJ2-3, with 9 bases fitting TRBD2. CDR3 length: 17 amino acids. Unmatched junction bases numbered 9, after V lost 1 base and J lost 4 bases. Germline CDR1 reads KGHSH; CDR2 reads LQKENI. In nucleotides, the CDR3 is TGTGCCAGCTCACCACTTTCTCTAGCGGGGAACGCAGATACGCAGTATTTT. Its protein product is CASSPLSLAGNADTQYF.

This clone was counted once. The rearrangement uses TRBV23-1 and TRBJ2-7; possibly TRBD2 for D (5 bases). TRBV23-1 is filed as an ORF, its function uncertain. V lost 0 bases and J lost 5, with 11 bases in between. The CDR3 loop spans 14 amino acids. The CDR3 DNA follows: TGCGCCAGCAGTCAATCGGAGAGGGATCACGAGCAGTACTTC. Protein: CASSQSERDHEQYF.

The V gene is TRBV19, the J gene TRBJ1-3, with D tentatively TRBD1 (6 bases). The CDR3 is made up of 16 amino acids. Deletions cut 5 bases from V and 0 bases from J, with 14 bases between. The V gene's germline CDR1 is LNHDA and CDR2 SQIVND (reference sequence). DNA for the CDR3: TGTGCCAGTAGTGACCGGACAGCGTACTCTGGAAACACCATATATTTT. Protein sequence: CASSDRTAYSGNTIYF.

The rearrangement joins TRBV23-1 to TRBJ2-2, with TRBD1 as a possible D gene (6 bases). Being an ORF, TRBV23-1 has a function that is uncertain. The CDR3 has 15 amino acids. The V and J ends lost 8 bases and 4 bases respectively, with 17 bases between them. The CDR3: CASSSRDKITGELFF. The CDR3 DNA reads TGCGCCAGCTCAAGCCGGGACAAGATCACCGGGGAGCTGTTTTTT.

The genes are TRBV13 and TRBJ2-3, with a tentative D call TRBD1 (6 bases). The CDR3 covers 16 residues. Per the germline V gene, CDR1 is PRHDT and CDR2 is FYEKMQ (reference sequence). Trimming left V 6 bases short and J 1 base short, with 17 bases between. Here the CDR3 reads CASSPLRAGGTDTQYF. CDR3 in DNA: TGTGCCAGCAGTCCCCTTCGGGCAGGGGGCACAGATACGCAGTATTTT.